This paragraph covers one TCR beta chain sequence. Its specific antigen is unknown. Sequencing used a NextSeq 550. The Human TCR Profiling Kit (MiLaboratory) was used to prepare UMI-labeled 5' RACE TRB cDNA libraries. The full amount of extracted RNA was used for cDNA synthesis, and the full amount of resulting cDNA was used for PCR amplification. Libraries were prepared in parallel with an identical number of PCR cycles. From the authors' description of their analysis: With a minimum of two reads required per UMI, MIGEC and MiXCR pulled out about 50,000 +/- 10,000 unique UMI-labeled TRB cDNA molecules from each library. Each library averaged about 37,000 +/- 9,700 functional in-frame TRB CDR3 nucleotide clonotypes without stop codons. After each sample was downsampled to 5000 UMI-labeled TRB molecules, VDJtools was used to calculate diversity metrics such as normalized Shannon-Wiener and Chao1. VDJtools was used to calculate clonotype-size-weighted physicochemical properties of the central five CDR3 residues, namely interaction energy, strength, volume and Kidera factor 4. With the reads reprocessed by TCRdb, a single entry stands for each CDR3 protein sequence and no DNA is reported. The V and J calls reflect TCRdb's pipeline rather than the authors' work. This sample's records show tens of thousands of distinct CDR3 sequences. The ten largest clones take up around 2% of the sample.

Based on the germline V gene, the CDR1 and CDR2 sequences are MNHEY and SVGAGI. There are 13 amino acids in the CDR3, from cysteine to phenylalanine inclusive. No DNA is listed. This sample is drawn from a study of CXCR3-negative and CXCR3-positive naive CD8 T cells (dated by TCRdb to the late 2010s). Looking at the study overall: In total, some 130 million TRB reads were obtained, corresponding to roughly 1.5 +/- 0.3 million reads per library. The diversity and physicochemical repertoire analyses included under 12 donors pooled from two independent experiments. TRBV-TRBJ cluster analysis included naive subsets from roughly 5 donors and memory cells from 3 donors. What the authors observed across the whole study: Within the same donor, TRBV-TRBJ usage looked similar between naive CXCR3-negative and CXCR3-positive cells, but memory cells had distinct patterns. CXCR3 expression partially decreased after cryopreservation, so most assays used freshly isolated PBMCs. Both naive subsets had comparably high repertoire diversity, while memory CD8+ T cells had much lower repertoire diversity. TRB CDR3s from CXCR3-positive naive cells showed higher hydrophobicity (lower Kidera factor 4), lower energy, and higher strength and volume indices than CXCR3-negative naive cells. Surface CD5, linked to self-reactivity in mice, was comparable between naive subsets; TCR interaction strength was therefore also inferred from TRB CDR3 physicochemical properties.

Each CD8+ T cell subset was flow-sorted in triplicate, with fewer than 350,000 cells per subset placed directly into RLT lysis buffer. To exclude memory contaminants, naive CD8+ T cells were stringently defined as CD45RO-CCR7+CD27+CD95-. Peripheral blood mononuclear cells were isolated from buffy coats by standard density gradient centrifugation. A FACSAria III was used to flow-sort naive CXCR3-negative and CXCR3-positive CD8+ T cells. Total RNA was extracted from sorted cells with an RNeasy Mini Kit. Sequenced input: naive CXCR3- CD8+ T cells from blood. What the cell subset or site label conveys for this sample: CD45RO-CCR7+CD27+CD95- naive CD8+ T cells lacking CXCR3 (TNR3-). In this chain, TRBV6-5 is recombined with TRBJ1-1; TCRdb's D call of TRBD1 is untestable without DNA. This sequence was found in a human donor in good health. Some clones in this sample may be carry-over from other donors' samples. The CDR3 reads CASSYSLGAEAFF.